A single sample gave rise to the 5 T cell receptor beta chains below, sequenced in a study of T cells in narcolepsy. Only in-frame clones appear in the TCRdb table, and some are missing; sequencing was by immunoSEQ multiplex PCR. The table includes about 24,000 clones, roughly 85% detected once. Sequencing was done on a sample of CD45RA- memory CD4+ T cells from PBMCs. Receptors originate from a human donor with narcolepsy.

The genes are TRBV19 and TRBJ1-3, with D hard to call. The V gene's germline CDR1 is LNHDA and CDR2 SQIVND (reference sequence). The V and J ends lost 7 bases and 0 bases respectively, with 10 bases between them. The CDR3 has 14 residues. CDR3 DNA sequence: TGTGCCAGTAATGAAGCTAACTCTGGAAACACCATATATTTT. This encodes CASNEANSGNTIYF.

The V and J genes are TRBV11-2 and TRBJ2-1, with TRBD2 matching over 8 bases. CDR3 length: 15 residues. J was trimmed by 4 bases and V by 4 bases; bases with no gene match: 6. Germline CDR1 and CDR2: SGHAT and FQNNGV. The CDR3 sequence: CASSSTSGPYNEQFF. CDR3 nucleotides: TGTGCCAGCAGCTCTACTAGCGGACCGTACAATGAGCAGTTCTTC. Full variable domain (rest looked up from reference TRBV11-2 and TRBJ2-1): EAGVAQSPRYKIIEKRQSVAFWCNPISGHATLYWYQQILGQGPKLLIQFQNNGVVDDSQLPKDRFSAERLKGVDSTLKIQPAKLEDSAVYLCASSSTSGPYNEQFFGPGTRLTVL.

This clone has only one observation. CDR3 amino acids: CASSRLAGGTGTEQFF. In nucleotides, the CDR3 is TGTGCCAGCAGCAGACTAGCGGGAGGCACCGGTACTGAGCAGTTCTTC. This chain links TRBV7-9 with TRBJ2-1; the match to TRBD2 covers 13 bases. Germline lookup yields CDR1 SEHNR and CDR2 FQNEAQ (reference sequence). Losses at the gene ends were 5 bases for V and 9 bases for J; bases not matched to a gene: 10. The CDR3 loop spans 16 amino acids.

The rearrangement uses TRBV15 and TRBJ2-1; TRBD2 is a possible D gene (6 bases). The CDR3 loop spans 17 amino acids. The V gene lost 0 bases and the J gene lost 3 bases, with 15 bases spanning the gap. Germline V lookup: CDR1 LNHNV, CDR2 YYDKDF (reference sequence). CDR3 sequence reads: CATSRDIVGGNYNEQFF. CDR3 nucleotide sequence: TGTGCCACCAGCAGAGATATTGTGGGAGGTAACTACAATGAGCAGTTCTTC.

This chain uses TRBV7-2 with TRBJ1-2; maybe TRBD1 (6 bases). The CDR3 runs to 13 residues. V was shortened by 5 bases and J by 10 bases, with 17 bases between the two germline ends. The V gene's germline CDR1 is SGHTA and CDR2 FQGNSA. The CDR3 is CASSLDSQVLYTF. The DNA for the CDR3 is TGTGCCAGCAGCCTGGACAGCCAAGTACTCTACACCTTC.